These 12 T cell receptor beta chains originate from one sample sequenced in a study of blood T cell repertoires in COVID-19. Some clones are missing from TCRdb's copy, which holds only in-frame ones; the method was immunoSEQ multiplex PCR. The sample lists around 80,000 clones; 82% were seen once. Sequencing used peripheral blood. All receptors come from a man between 60 and 75 years old with acute or convalescent COVID-19.

CDR3 protein: CSVVPVTSGVRARDTEAFF. The CDR3, as DNA: TGCAGCGTCGTCCCTGTGACGAGTGGTGTGAGGGCCCGGGACACTGAAGCTTTCTTT. The rearrangement joins TRBV29-1 to TRBJ1-1; no definite D call. From germline, CDR1 is SQVTM and CDR2 ANQGSEA. This CDR3 is built from 19 residues. V lost 6 bases to trimming and J lost 3 bases, with 32 bases between them.

The chain carries TRBV5-6 and TRBJ2-2; D gene uncertain. V lost 0 bases to trimming and J lost 3 bases, with 9 bases between them. Germline assignment: CDR1 SGHDT and CDR2 YYEEEE. The CDR3 totals 15 residues. The CDR3 DNA reads TGTGCCAGCAGCTTGGGGCCTCGGGACACCGGGGAGCTGTTTTTT. It specifies CASSLGPRDTGELFF.

This clone turned up a few times. The chain has TRBV9 and TRBJ2-2, with D possibly TRBD1 on 6 matching bases. Deletions cut 4 bases from V and 6 bases from J, with 25 bases between. The CDR3 extends over 18 amino acids. Germline CDR1 is SGDLS and CDR2 is YYNGEE. The DNA of the CDR3 is TGTGCCAGCAGCCCCCGAGGGGGACACCGGGACATGTCCGGGGAGCTGTTTTTT. This encodes CASSPRGGHRDMSGELFF.

V gene TRBV24-1 combines with J gene TRBJ2-3; D is possibly TRBD1 (6 bases). Looked up from germline, CDR1 is KGHDR and CDR2 is SFDVKD. The CDR3 consists of 14 residues. V was cut by 9 bases and J by 0 bases, with 12 bases left in between. The DNA of the CDR3 is TGTGCCACCGCCGGGACACTAAGCACAGATACGCAGTATTTT. Encoded protein: CATAGTLSTDTQYF.

The V and J genes are TRBV19 and TRBJ1-1, with D possibly matching TRBD1 (6 bases). The CDR3 extends over 12 amino acids. Trimming stripped 10 bases from V and 5 bases from J, with 14 bases between. In germline, CDR1 is LNHDA, CDR2 SQIVND (reference sequence). Here the CDR3 DNA reads TGTGCCACAGGGGCGAGGGATACTGAAGCTTTCTTT. Amino acids: CATGARDTEAFF.

This chain joins TRBV6-5 and TRBJ1-2; possibly TRBD1 for D (5 bases). The CDR3 has 14 amino acids. V was cut by 7 bases and J by 3 bases, with 15 bases left in between. The V gene's germline CDR1 is MNHEY and CDR2 SVGAGI. The CDR3 bases are TGTGCCAGCATCAATCGGGGGGGTCACTATGGCTACACCTTC. Its translation is CASINRGGHYGYTF.

Many counts were recorded for this clone. This chain connects TRBV6-5 to TRBJ2-7; perhaps TRBD1 as D (6 bases). The CDR3 covers 13 residues. V was clipped by 7 bases and J by 0 bases, with 10 bases between them. Germline CDR1 and CDR2: MNHEY and SVGAGI. For the CDR3, the DNA is TGTGCCAGCATCGACAGGAGCTCCTACGAGCAGTACTTC. This gives the protein CASIDRSSYEQYF.

The V gene is TRBV5-6, the J gene TRBJ2-1; 7 bases agree with TRBD2. The V segment lost 2 bases and the J segment 8 bases; nucleotides outside the gene matches: 10. Germline V gene sequence: CDR1 SGHDT, CDR2 YYEEEE. The CDR3 spans 15 residues. The CDR3 loop is CASSFQPAGSDEQFF. The CDR3 nucleotides read TGTGCCAGCAGCTTTCAACCAGCGGGATCGGATGAGCAGTTCTTC.

The chain joins TRBV4-2 to TRBJ1-1, with 7 bases fitting TRBD1. Trimming cost V 1 base and J 5 bases; bases outside gene matches: 4. There are 14 residues in the CDR3. Germline assignment: CDR1 LGHNA and CDR2 YNFKEQ. This CDR3 reads CASSQVRQGTEAFF. The CDR3 DNA sequence: TGTGCCAGCAGCCAAGTAAGACAGGGAACTGAAGCTTTCTTT.

This clone was picked up one time. The chain links TRBV5-4 to TRBJ2-3; 12 bases fit TRBD2. The CDR3 sequence is 16 residues long. The V segment lost 4 bases and the J segment 4 bases; nucleotides outside the gene matches: 7. Germline lookup yields CDR1 SGHNT and CDR2 YYREEE (reference sequence). CDR3 nucleotide sequence: TGTGCCAGCAGCGAAACTAGCGGGGGGAGATCAGATACGCAGTATTTT. This translates into CASSETSGGRSDTQYF.

V and J are TRBV7-2 and TRBJ2-5; TRBD1 is a possible D gene (5 bases). Germline V lookup: CDR1 SGHTA, CDR2 FQGNSA. V was clipped by 3 bases and J by 5 bases, with 19 bases between them. The length of the CDR3 is 16 residues. CDR3 DNA sequence: TGTGCCAGCAGCTTTTTTCCCAGGGCAGTGGGGGAGACCCAGTACTTC. This codes for CASSFFPRAVGETQYF.

For the CDR3, the DNA is TGCGCCAGCAGCCAAGAACTAGCTAATGAAAAACTGTTTTTT. This gives the protein CASSQELANEKLFF. V usage is TRBV4-3 and J usage is TRBJ1-4; D not certain. The CDR3 has 14 amino acids. V gave up 0 bases and J gave up 3 bases, with 5 bases separating them. Germline CDR1 LGHNA, CDR2 YSLEER.